This T cell receptor beta chain was identified in a study of blood T cell repertoires in COVID-19. The CDR3 has 14 residues. V dropped 0 bases and J dropped 2; count of bases not matched to a gene: 2. Germline lookup yields CDR1 SGHRS and CDR2 YFSETQ. In the original analysis: Nucleated cell number was recorded as an estimate derived from reference gene primer amplification. TCRdb keeps only in-frame clones here, not all; method: immunoSEQ multiplex PCR. The V and J calls and the clone size are those of that table, but D and trimming were determined from the DNA. Among 120,000 or so clones listed, around 86% were seen once.

The clonotype was recovered from a woman older than 75 with acute or convalescent COVID-19. What was sequenced was peripheral blood. J is TRBJ2-7 and V is TRBV5-1, with 7 bases lining up with TRBD2. CDR3 DNA sequence: TGCGCCAGCAGCTTGGCGGGGGGTCCCTACGAGCAGTACTTC. Encoded protein: CASSLAGGPYEQYF. Filled out from reference TRBV5-1 and TRBJ2-7, the complete variable domain reads KAGVTQTPRYLIKTRGQQVTLSCSPISGHRSVSWYQQTPGQGLQFLFEYFSETQRNKGNFPGRFSGRQFSNSRSEMNVSTLELGDSALYLCASSLAGGPYEQYFGPGTRLTVT.